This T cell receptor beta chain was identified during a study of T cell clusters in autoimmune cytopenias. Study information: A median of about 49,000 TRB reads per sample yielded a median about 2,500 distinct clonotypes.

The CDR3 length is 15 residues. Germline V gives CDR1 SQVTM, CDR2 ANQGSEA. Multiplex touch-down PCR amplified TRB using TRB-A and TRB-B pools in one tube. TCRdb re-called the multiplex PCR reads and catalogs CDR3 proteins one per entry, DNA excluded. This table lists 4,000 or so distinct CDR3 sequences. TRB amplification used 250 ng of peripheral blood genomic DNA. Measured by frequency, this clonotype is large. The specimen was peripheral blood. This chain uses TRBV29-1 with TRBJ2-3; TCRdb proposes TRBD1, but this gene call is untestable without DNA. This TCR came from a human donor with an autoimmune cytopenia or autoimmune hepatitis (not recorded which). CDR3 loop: CSVESGHGDPGTQYF.